Listed here are 16 T cell receptor beta chains from one sample, sequenced in a study of T-cell memory formation after mild COVID-19. One entry per CDR3 protein, called by TCRdb with MiXCR from the 5' RACE reads. The sample shows some 300,000 distinct CDR3 sequences, roughly a fifth of them seen only once. Sequences were obtained from PBMCs or a T cell subset sorted from them (not recorded which). These receptors all come from a man between 18 and 35 years old who had mild COVID-19 (a few samples of this study predate the infection). Cell type and time point are not known.

This chain uses TRBV7-9 with TRBJ2-7; D gene unclear. V gave up 4 bases and J gave up 6 bases, with 13 bases separating them. The CDR3 sequence is 13 residues long. Germline V gene data show CDR1 as SEHNR and CDR2 as FQNEAQ (reference sequence). CDR3 bases: TGTGCCAGCAGCTGGGCTAGGACGGGCGAGCAGTACGTC. This translates into CASSWARTGEQYV.

The chain is built from TRBV28 and TRBJ1-4; 9 positions match TRBD1. V shed 5 bases, J shed 7 bases, and the junction held 8 bases outside the gene matches. Germline V gene data show CDR1 as MDHEN and CDR2 as SYDVKM. This CDR3 is built from 15 residues. DNA of the CDR3: TGTGCCAGCAGTCCCGGGACAGGGAAAGGTGAAAAACTGTTTTTT. Its protein product is CASSPGTGKGEKLFF. Filled out from reference TRBV28 and TRBJ1-4, the complete variable domain reads DVKVTQSSRYLVKRTGEKVFLECVQDMDHENMFWYRQDPGLGLRLIYFSYDVKMKEKGDIPEGYSVSREKKERFSLILESASTNQTSMYLCASSPGTGKGEKLFFGSGTQLSVL.

The V call is TRBV6-5, the J call TRBJ2-7; 7 bases fit TRBD1. Germline trimming cut 4 bases from V and 3 bases from J; bases unmatched to any gene: 9. From germline, CDR1 is MNHEY and CDR2 SVGAGI. This CDR3 region has 15 residues. The CDR3 sequence is CASSFQPGQLYEQYF. CDR3 coding DNA: TGTGCCAGCAGTTTTCAACCGGGACAGCTCTACGAGCAGTACTTC.

The V gene is TRBV4-3, the J gene TRBJ2-6; perhaps D is TRBD1 or TRBD2 (5 bases each). V was shortened by 2 bases and J by 0 bases, with 20 bases between the two germline ends. The CDR3 has 20 residues. Germline loops: CDR1 LGHNA, CDR2 YSLEER. The CDR3 loop reads CASSQLRHRDGLSGANVLTF. The DNA for the CDR3 is TGCGCCAGCAGCCAACTTCGACACCGGGACGGACTCTCTGGGGCCAACGTCCTGACTTTC.

This clonotype was seen at least ten times. The V gene is TRBV12-3 or TRBV12-4, the J gene TRBJ1-6; possible D gene TRBD1, 5 bases. There are 15 residues in the CDR3. V lost 3 bases to trimming and J lost 10 bases, with 16 bases between them. The CDR3 DNA reads as TGTGCCAGCAGTTTTAGGGGTTTGCTCGGATCACCCCTCCACTTT. This codes for CASSFRGLLGSPLHF.

Only a few counts were recorded for this clonotype. CDR3: CASSLVVGPGRDTQYF. The CDR3 DNA sequence: TGTGCCAGCAGTTTAGTGGTGGGCCCCGGCCGAGATACGCAGTATTTT. The gene calls are TRBV12-3 or TRBV12-4 and TRBJ2-3; no reliable D call. V shed 1 base and J shed 5 bases, with 16 bases lying between them. The CDR3 has 16 residues.

The CDR3 DNA is TGTGCCAGCAGCCCGACTCTCTTCAACACCGGGGAGCTGTTTTTT. Protein sequence: CASSPTLFNTGELFF. The V call is TRBV11-2, the J call TRBJ2-2; D gene unclear. The CDR3 is 15 residues long. Germline V gene data show CDR1 as SGHAT and CDR2 as FQNNGV. Trimming took off 5 bases at V and 2 bases at J, with 12 bases between the two ends.

This clonotype was detected a few times. The genes are TRBV12-3 or TRBV12-4 and TRBJ1-3; D is unresolved. The CDR3 is 15 amino acids. The ends were cut back, 6 bases at V and 1 base at J, with 13 bases in the middle. The CDR3 DNA sequence: TGTGCCAGCAGAACAACGGTCTTTTCTGGAAACACCATATATTTT. Protein: CASRTTVFSGNTIYF.

The gene calls are TRBV7-9 and TRBJ1-1; no clear D. This CDR3 contains 13 residues. Deletions cut 6 bases from V and 5 bases from J, with 13 bases between. Germline assignment: CDR1 SEHNR and CDR2 FQNEAQ (reference sequence). The CDR3 DNA reads as TGTGCCAGCAGAGAGACTTTTAGGACTGAAGCTTTCTTT. Its translation is CASRETFRTEAFF.

This clonotype has a handful of counts. The rearrangement uses TRBV5-1 and TRBJ1-2; perhaps TRBD1 as D (6 bases). Trimming took 3 bases from V and 6 from J, leaving 18 bases between them. Germline V gene data show CDR1 as SGHRS and CDR2 as YFSETQ. This CDR3 is 15 amino acids long. As DNA, the CDR3 is TGCGCCAGCAGCTCAGGAGGGACATCTAAAAATGGCTACACCTTC. Translation: CASSSGGTSKNGYTF.

This clonotype was found many times. The rearrangement links TRBV12-3 or TRBV12-4 to TRBJ2-2; D gene ambiguous. The CDR3 runs 12 residues. The V end lost 5 bases, the J end lost 1 base, and 2 bases lay between the germline ends. The CDR3 sequence: CASSRNTGELFF. The CDR3, as DNA: TGTGCCAGCAGTCGGAACACCGGGGAGCTGTTTTTT.

The gene calls are TRBV7-2 and TRBJ2-2; 9 nucleotides align to TRBD2. V lost 5 bases to trimming and J lost 5 bases; unmatched junction nucleotides: 9. Germline V gene lookup returns CDR1 SGHTA and CDR2 FQGNSA. CDR3 length equals 16 residues. The CDR3 coding sequence is TGTGCCAGCAGCAGGGAGGGGCTAGCGGGGACCGGGGAGCTGTTTTTT. Protein: CASSREGLAGTGELFF.

Ten or more counts support this clonotype. The chain uses TRBV12-3 or TRBV12-4 and TRBJ2-5; TRBD2 aligns across 7 bases. The CDR3 is 14 amino acids. After removal of 6 bases from V and 3 bases from J, the junction contained 7 bases not matched to a gene. The CDR3 protein is CASSTLAREETQYF. DNA for the CDR3: TGTGCCAGCAGCACACTAGCGCGTGAAGAGACCCAGTACTTC.

The chain is built from TRBV3-1 and TRBJ2-7, with D possibly matching TRBD1 (6 bases). The germline CDR1 and CDR2 sequences are LGHDT and YNNKEL (reference sequence). The V and J ends lost 5 bases and 2 bases respectively, with 13 bases between them. The CDR3 has 14 residues. The CDR3 DNA is TGTGCCAGCAGCTCCGACAGGCGACCCTACGAGCAGTACGTC. Translated, it gives CASSSDRRPYEQYV.

The chain couples TRBV30 to TRBJ2-5, with D unresolved. Germline lookup yields CDR1 GTSNPN and CDR2 SVGIG (reference sequence). Trimming pared 0 bases from V and 6 bases from J, leaving 8 bases between. The CDR3 extends over 12 amino acids. For the CDR3, the DNA is TGTGCCTGGAGTGTTGGGGTTAAGACCCAGTACTTC. Its translation is CAWSVGVKTQYF. Combining the CDR3 with reference TRBV30 and TRBJ2-5 gives the whole variable domain SQTIHQWPATLVQPVGSPLSLECTVEGTSNPNLYWYRQAAGRGLQLLFYSVGIGQISSEVPQNLSASRPQDRQFILSSKKLLLSDSGFYLCAWSVGVKTQYFGPGTRLLVL.

In its sample, this clonotype was seen a few times. This chain links TRBV5-4 with TRBJ2-5; 8 bases are shared with TRBD1. Per the germline V gene, CDR1 is SGHNT and CDR2 is YYREEE (reference sequence). CDR3 length equals 14 residues. V lost 5 bases to trimming and J lost 1 base; unmatched junction nucleotides: 4. CDR3 nucleotides: TGTGCCAGCAGGGTACAGGGGGTCCAAGAGACCCAGTACTTC. This codes for CASRVQGVQETQYF.